Reported below is one T cell receptor beta chain. This entry comes from a study of control samples from healthy donors and cancer patients. Clones were sequenced by immunoSEQ multiplex PCR, and TCRdb holds only the in-frame ones, with some missing. The data contain fewer than 65,000 clones, about 92% of them singletons. The CDR3 covers 14 residues. Trimming removed 4 bases from V and 5 bases from J; junction bases left unmatched: 5. Looked up from germline, CDR1 is KGHSH and CDR2 is LQKENI. The sequenced sample was PBMCs. The chain carries TRBV18 and TRBJ2-1; TRBD1 matches at 7 bases. The source of this sequence is a man aged 40-55 years with colorectal cancer. CDR3 region: CASSLTDRDNEQFF. The CDR3 bases are TGTGCCAGCTCACTTACTGACAGGGACAATGAGCAGTTCTTC.